This entry features one TCR beta chain sequence. This CDR3 has 15 residues. Germline V lookup: CDR1 MNHNS, CDR2 SASEGT. Trimming took 2 bases from V and 6 from J, leaving 16 bases between them. The data were obtained in a study of shared clonotypes between healthy human individuals. Study overall: Per donor, CD8 memory used one plate, CD8 naive used two, CD4 memory used three and CD4 naive used three.

Sequencing was performed with immunoSEQ multiplex PCR; in TCRdb, only in-frame clones are kept and a portion is missing. The sample shows over a million clones, 97% to 99% of them seen only once. The source material was naive CD4+ T cells sorted from blood. Subset indicated: CD45RA+ positively selected. This TCR was recovered from a man aged 30 to 39 in good health. The chain is built from TRBV6-1 and TRBJ1-1; a possible D gene is TRBD1 (6 bases). This chain's CDR3 is CASSEPRGKRPEAFF. The CDR3 DNA reads as TGTGCCAGCAGTGAACCTAGGGGGAAACGCCCTGAAGCTTTCTTT.